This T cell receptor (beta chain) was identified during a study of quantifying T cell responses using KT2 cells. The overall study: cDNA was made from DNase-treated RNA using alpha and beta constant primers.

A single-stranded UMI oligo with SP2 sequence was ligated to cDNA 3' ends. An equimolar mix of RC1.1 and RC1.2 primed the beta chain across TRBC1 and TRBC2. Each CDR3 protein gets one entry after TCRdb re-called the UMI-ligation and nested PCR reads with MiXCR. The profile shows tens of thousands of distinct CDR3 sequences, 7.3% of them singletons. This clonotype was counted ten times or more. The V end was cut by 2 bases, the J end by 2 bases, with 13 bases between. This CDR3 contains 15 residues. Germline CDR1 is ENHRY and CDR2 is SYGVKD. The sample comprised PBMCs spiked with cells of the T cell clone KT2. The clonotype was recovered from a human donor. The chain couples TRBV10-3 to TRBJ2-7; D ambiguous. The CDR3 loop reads CAISEGSVFPYEQYF. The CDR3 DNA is TGTGCCATCAGTGAGGGAAGTGTTTTCCCCTACGAGCAGTACTTC.